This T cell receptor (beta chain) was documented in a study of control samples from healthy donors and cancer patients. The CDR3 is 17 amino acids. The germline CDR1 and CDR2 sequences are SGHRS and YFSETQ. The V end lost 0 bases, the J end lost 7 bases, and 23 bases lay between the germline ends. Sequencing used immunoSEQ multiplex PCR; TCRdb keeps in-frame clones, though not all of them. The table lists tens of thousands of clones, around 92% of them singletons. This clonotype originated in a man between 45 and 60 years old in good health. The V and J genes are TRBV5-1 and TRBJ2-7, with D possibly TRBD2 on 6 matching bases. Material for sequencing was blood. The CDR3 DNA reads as TGCGCCAGCAGCTTGGTAACTCCGGGACTGGGCCCGGGAGAGCAGTACTTC. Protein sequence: CASSLVTPGLGPGEQYF.